The 29 T cell receptor beta chains below all came from one sample that was sequenced in a study of identical twins. MiXCR was run by TCRdb on the 5' RACE reads, yielding one entry per CDR3 protein. The sample has 350,000 or so distinct CDR3 sequences; about 9% are singletons. Sequenced material: naive T cells sorted from blood. All receptors come from a woman aged 45-65 years in good health.

This clonotype has a handful of counts. V usage is TRBV5-1 and J usage is TRBJ2-1; 8 bases are shared with TRBD1. Germline V CDR1 and CDR2: SGHRS, YFSETQ. The CDR3 totals 13 residues. The junction had 6 bases not matched to a gene; V was cut back by 4 bases and J by 9 bases. CDR3 residues: CASSPPGQGEQFF. The CDR3 nucleotides are TGCGCCAGCAGCCCCCCCGGACAGGGTGAGCAGTTCTTC.

The sample holds a few counts of this clonotype. This rearrangement joins TRBV4-1 to TRBJ1-1; D is unclear. CDR1 is MGHRA and CDR2 is YSYEKL in the germline V gene. V lost 3 bases to trimming and J lost 5 bases, with 13 bases between them. This CDR3 has 14 amino acids. CDR3: CASSHEKRGTEAFF. CDR3 in DNA: TGCGCCAGCAGCCATGAAAAGCGAGGGACTGAAGCTTTCTTT.

J is TRBJ2-7 and V is TRBV23-1, with D perhaps assigned TRBD1 or TRBD2 (5 bases each). TRBV23-1 is assigned to the ORF class and has an uncertain function. This CDR3 spans 14 amino acids. Between the trimmed V and J ends, which lost 3 bases and 4 bases, there was a span of 13 bases. This chain's CDR3 is CASSQSGNRYEQYV. As DNA, the CDR3 is TGCGCCAGCAGTCAGTCCGGGAACAGGTACGAGCAGTACGTC.

The table lists this clonotype with a few counts. The rearrangement joins TRBV19 to TRBJ2-3; the D gene is possibly TRBD2 (7 bases). Germline V lookup: CDR1 LNHDA, CDR2 SQIVND (reference sequence). Trimming pared 4 bases from V and 4 bases from J, leaving 15 bases between. The CDR3 consists of 15 residues. CDR3 loop: CASSTLGGRADTQYF. The CDR3 DNA sequence: TGTGCCAGTAGTACCCTCGGGGGGCGCGCAGATACGCAGTATTTT.

This clonotype was counted a few times. This chain uses TRBV27 with TRBJ2-5; D uncertain. The germline CDR1 and CDR2 sequences are MNHEY and SMNVEV (reference sequence). Trimming shortened V by 8 bases and J by 0 bases, and 10 bases separated the two germline ends. The CDR3 is 13 residues long. CDR3 bases: TGTGCCAGCTCAGCTTTGTACCAAGAGACCCAGTACTTC. Protein: CASSALYQETQYF.

The sample holds a few counts of this clonotype. The chain is built from TRBV29-1 and TRBJ1-2; 7 bases line up with TRBD1. V dropped 7 bases and J dropped 8; count of bases not matched to a gene: 13. Germline V CDR1 and CDR2: SQVTM, ANQGSEA. The CDR3 extends over 13 amino acids. The CDR3 reads CSANRGGGEGYTF. The CDR3 DNA is TGCAGCGCTAACAGGGGTGGAGGAGAAGGCTACACCTTC. Supplemented by reference TRBV29-1 and TRBJ1-2, the full variable domain reads SAVISQKPSRDICQRGTSLTIQCQVDSQVTMMFWYRQQPGQSLTLIATANQGSEATYESGFVIDKFPISRPNLTFSTLTVSNMSPEDSSIYLCSANRGGGEGYTFGSGTRLTVV.

This clonotype appeared a few times. The chain employs TRBV5-5 and TRBJ2-3; 13 bases line up with TRBD2. After removal of 3 bases from V and 11 bases from J, the junction contained 9 bases not matched to a gene. The germline gives CDR1 SGHKS, CDR2 YYEKEE (reference sequence). CDR3 length equals 15 residues. The CDR3 nucleotides are TGTGCCAGCAGCTCTAGACTAGCGGGAGGTCCAGGGCAGTATTTT. Protein sequence: CASSSRLAGGPGQYF.

This clonotype was detected only a few times. The chain recombines TRBV12-3 or TRBV12-4 with TRBJ1-1, with a possible D match to TRBD1 (5 bases). This CDR3 has 13 amino acids. Trimming cost V 7 bases and J 1 base, with 10 bases left between them. CDR3 loop: CASKTATNTEAFF. CDR3 bases: TGTGCCAGCAAGACAGCCACGAACACTGAAGCTTTCTTT.

V gene TRBV20-1 combines with J gene TRBJ2-7; 10 bases line up with TRBD2. The CDR3 sequence is 16 residues long. Trimming took 2 bases from V and 5 from J; bases not matched to a gene: 12. The V gene's germline CDR1 is DFQATT and CDR2 SNEGSKA (reference sequence). CDR3 nucleotide sequence: TGCAGTGCTAGACCATCCGCCGGGACTAGCGTCAACGAGCAGTACTTC. It encodes CSARPSAGTSVNEQYF.

This clonotype was recorded many times. The rearrangement joins TRBV4-1 to TRBJ1-2; unclear D gene. V dropped 1 base and J dropped 3 bases, with 3 bases sitting between them. Germline-derived CDR1 and CDR2 are MGHRA and YSYEKL. CDR3 length: 12 residues. The CDR3 region is CASSQVHYGYTF. The CDR3 nucleotides read TGCGCCAGCAGCCAAGTGCACTATGGCTACACCTTC.

This clonotype was seen only a few times. The chain employs TRBV7-9 and TRBJ2-5, with a possible D match to TRBD2 (6 bases). V was pared by 5 bases and J by 4 bases, with 17 bases between. Per germline, CDR1 SEHNR and CDR2 FQNEAQ (reference sequence). CDR3 length equals 15 residues. The chain's CDR3 is CASSQGSSDRETQYF. The DNA for the CDR3 is TGTGCCAGCAGCCAGGGATCTAGCGACCGAGAGACCCAGTACTTC.

This clonotype was observed a handful of times. The chain is built from TRBV29-1 and TRBJ2-5, with D perhaps given as TRBD1 or TRBD2 (5 bases each). The germline CDR1 and CDR2 sequences are SQVTM and ANQGSEA. Trimming stripped 7 bases from V and 4 bases from J, with 13 bases between. The length of the CDR3 is 12 residues. The CDR3 loop is CSAGPGPETQYF. The CDR3 region has the DNA TGCAGCGCCGGGCCGGGGCCAGAGACCCAGTACTTC.

Only a few counts were recorded for this clonotype. The chain is built from TRBV19 and TRBJ1-5; D is possibly TRBD1 (5 bases). The CDR3 runs 15 residues. V was shortened by 6 bases and J by 6 bases, with 18 bases between the two germline ends. Germline CDR1 reads LNHDA; CDR2 reads SQIVND (reference sequence). In DNA form, the CDR3 reads TGTGCCAGTAGGAAAGATGCGGGGGGGGGTCAGCCCCAGCATTTT. It encodes CASRKDAGGGQPQHF. Full variable domain (outside the CDR3, taken from reference TRBV19 and TRBJ1-5): DGGITQSPKYLFRKEGQNVTLSCEQNLNHDAMYWYRQDPGQGLRLIYYSQIVNDFQKGDIAEGYSVSREKKESFPLTVTSAQKNPTAFYLCASRKDAGGGQPQHFGDGTRLSIL.

This clonotype appeared a few times. This sequence joins TRBV11-2 and TRBJ1-4; unclear D gene. CDR1 and CDR2 from the germline V gene are SGHAT and FQNNGV. The V end lost 2 bases, the J end lost 0 bases, and 10 bases lay between the germline ends. The CDR3 covers 16 residues. The CDR3 bases are TGTGCCAGCAGCTTAAGATCGGCTGCAACTAATGAAAAACTGTTTTTT. It codes for CASSLRSAATNEKLFF.

This chain links TRBV2 with TRBJ2-1; 11 bases align to TRBD1. Germline loops: CDR1 SNHLY, CDR2 FYNNEI. The CDR3 contains 18 residues. V dropped 7 bases and J dropped 6; count of bases not matched to a gene: 17. The CDR3: CASKFPKRGQGVLNEQFF. The CDR3 bases are TGTGCCAGCAAGTTCCCCAAACGGGGACAGGGGGTCCTCAATGAGCAGTTCTTC.

This clonotype was picked up many times. The chain is built from TRBV29-1 and TRBJ2-3; TRBD2 agrees at 8 bases. CDR3 length equals 15 residues. The V gene's germline CDR1 is SQVTM and CDR2 ANQGSEA. V was pared by 4 bases and J by 0 bases, with 6 bases of the junction left unmatched. For the CDR3, the DNA is TGCAGCGTTGGCGAGAGCGGGGGAAGCACAGATACGCAGTATTTT. Translating gives CSVGESGGSTDTQYF.

The sample holds many counts of this clonotype. The chain couples TRBV29-1 to TRBJ2-1, with TRBD2 as a possible D gene (6 bases). Looked up from germline, CDR1 is SQVTM and CDR2 is ANQGSEA. This CDR3 has 13 residues. With 7 bases removed from V and 0 bases from J, the gap between germline ends came to 10 bases. The CDR3: CSGRESSYNEQFF. CDR3 nucleotides: TGCAGCGGGAGGGAGAGCTCCTACAATGAGCAGTTCTTC.

The V call is TRBV6-5, the J call TRBJ1-2; D is undetermined. CDR1 MNHEY and CDR2 SVGAGI come from the germline V gene. The germline V and J ends were trimmed by 0 bases and 0 bases, with 8 bases remaining between them. This CDR3 region has 15 residues. The CDR3 spells CASSYSVTANYGYTF. The CDR3 DNA is TGTGCCAGCAGTTACTCGGTGACGGCTAACTATGGCTACACCTTC.

The rearrangement uses TRBV24-1 and TRBJ2-3; D not resolved. Germline V gives CDR1 KGHDR, CDR2 SFDVKD. The CDR3 has 15 amino acids. The germline V and J ends were trimmed by 6 bases and 0 bases, with 12 bases remaining between them. The CDR3 coding sequence is TGTGCCACCAGTACCAGCGAGGCTAGCACAGATACGCAGTATTTT. Translating it yields CATSTSEASTDTQYF.

V usage is TRBV5-1 and J usage is TRBJ1-1; possible D gene TRBD1, 6 bases. V was shortened by 3 bases and J by 0 bases, with 12 bases between the two germline ends. Looked up from germline, CDR1 is SGHRS and CDR2 is YFSETQ. The length of the CDR3 is 15 residues. Here the CDR3 DNA reads TGCGCCAGCAGCTCACTACAGGGTATGAACACTGAAGCTTTCTTT. Its translation is CASSSLQGMNTEAFF.

CDR3 sequence reads: CASSPLRGEMTEAFF. The DNA of the CDR3 is TGTGCCAGCAGCCCCCTTAGAGGGGAGATGACTGAAGCTTTCTTT. This chain uses TRBV3-1 with TRBJ1-1; perhaps TRBD1 as D (5 bases). Germline V gives CDR1 LGHDT, CDR2 YNNKEL (reference sequence). V lost 4 bases and J lost 5, with 17 bases in between. This CDR3 has 15 residues.

The J gene is TRBJ1-5, the V gene TRBV6-2 or TRBV6-3; D may be TRBD1 (5 bases). The CDR3 is 11 residues long. V lost 5 bases and J lost 10, with 9 bases in between. In germline, CDR1 is MNHEY, CDR2 SVGEGT. CDR3 DNA: TGTGCCAGCAGTAACGGGGGACCCCAGCATTTT. Its translation is CASSNGGPQHF.

The CDR3 DNA follows: TGTGCCAGCAGCTTTGGAGGGAACGGCTACGAGCAGTACTTC. This encodes CASSFGGNGYEQYF. V is TRBV12-3 or TRBV12-4 and J is TRBJ2-7; D is possibly TRBD2 (6 bases). The germline V and J ends were trimmed by 6 bases and 3 bases, with 15 bases remaining between them. The CDR3 totals 14 residues.

V is TRBV10-1 and J is TRBJ2-1, with 10 bases aligning to TRBD2. J gave up 10 bases and V 8 bases, and 8 bases lay outside the gene matches. Germline V gene data show CDR1 as WNHNN and CDR2 as SYGVQD (reference sequence). The CDR3 spans 13 residues. The CDR3 DNA sequence: TGCGCCAGCCGGGCTAGCGGGAGCGGCGAGCAGTTCTTC. Translated: CASRASGSGEQFF.

This clonotype was counted ten times or more. The chain links TRBV7-2 to TRBJ2-1, with D perhaps matching TRBD1 (6 bases). The V end lost 2 bases, the J end lost 10 bases, and 24 bases lay between the germline ends. The length of the CDR3 is 17 residues. Germline loops: CDR1 SGHTA, CDR2 FQGNSA. CDR3 amino acids: CASSLSAAGQRVGEQFF. The CDR3, as DNA: TGTGCCAGCAGCTTAAGTGCCGCCGGACAGAGGGTTGGAGAGCAGTTCTTC.

V usage is TRBV9 and J usage is TRBJ2-1; 9 positions match TRBD2. Germline loops: CDR1 SGDLS, CDR2 YYNGEE. With V trimmed by 6 bases and J by 6 bases, 10 bases remained unmatched. CDR3 size: 15 residues. The CDR3 coding sequence is TGTGCCAGCAAGCCAGACTTAGCGGGGGTCAATGAGCAGTTCTTC. Encoded protein: CASKPDLAGVNEQFF.

The table lists this clonotype with a few counts. J is TRBJ2-5 and V is TRBV11-2, with D possibly called TRBD1 or TRBD2 (5 bases each). Trimming took 3 bases from V and 2 from J, leaving 13 bases between them. Germline CDR1 SGHAT, CDR2 FQNNGV. CDR3 length equals 15 residues. CDR3 sequence reads: CASSFGLGVQETQYF. In DNA form, the CDR3 reads TGTGCCAGCAGCTTCGGACTGGGGGTGCAAGAGACCCAGTACTTC.

A few counts support this clonotype. The V and J genes are TRBV6-1 and TRBJ1-1, with 7 bases fitting TRBD1. The CDR3 runs 16 residues. Germline CDR1 is MNHNS and CDR2 is SASEGT. J lost 1 base, V lost 4 bases, and 9 bases had no gene match. The DNA of the CDR3 is TGTGCCAGCAGTGGGCCTCCAGGGGGGACGAACACTGAAGCTTTCTTT. It specifies CASSGPPGGTNTEAFF.

This chain joins TRBV6-2 or TRBV6-3 and TRBJ2-3, with D perhaps being TRBD1 or TRBD2 (5 bases each). This CDR3 has 14 amino acids. Germline V gives CDR1 MNHEY, CDR2 SVGEGT. The V gene lost 6 bases and the J gene lost 1 base, with 11 bases spanning the gap. The CDR3 coding sequence is TGTGCCAGCAGGGGGGAGCTGGGCACAGATACGCAGTATTTT. Encoded protein: CASRGELGTDTQYF.